The 17 T cell receptor beta chains in this list originate from one sample, sequenced in a study of OX40 agonist ivuxolimab in advanced cancers. The table came from immunoSEQ multiplex PCR; TCRdb's copy has only in-frame clones and leaves some out. The data show approximately 91,000 clones, with 80% to 90% seen just once and roughly 4.5% held by the top ten. This material consisted of CD4+ or CD8+ T cells sorted from blood, taken in a trial of the OX40 agonist ivuxolimab. These TCRs come from an adult with an advanced solid tumor such as melanoma, head and neck, liver or kidney cancer.

This chain links TRBV28 with TRBJ2-7, with D unclear. Trimming took 1 base from V and 9 from J, leaving 16 bases between them. The CDR3 runs to 14 residues. The germline V gene encodes CDR1 MDHEN and CDR2 SYDVKM. CDR3 residues: CASSLSSATLRQYF. In DNA, the CDR3 is TGTGCCAGCAGTTTATCGTCGGCAACTCTGCGGCAGTACTTC.

The chain carries TRBV29-1 and TRBJ2-1; no reliable D call. V shed 0 bases and J shed 6 bases, with 9 bases lying between them. Germline V lookup: CDR1 SQVTM, CDR2 ANQGSEA. The CDR3 has 13 residues. CDR3 loop: CSVEEIPGNEQFF. The DNA for the CDR3 is TGCAGCGTTGAAGAGATTCCAGGCAATGAGCAGTTCTTC.

This chain uses TRBV29-1 with TRBJ2-7; D is unresolved. CDR1 and CDR2 from the germline V gene are SQVTM and ANQGSEA. This CDR3 is 11 amino acids long. V was clipped by 6 bases and J by 6 bases, with 12 bases between them. The CDR3 DNA is TGCAGCGTGGACGGTGGGGTCGAGCAGTACTTC. Translated: CSVDGGVEQYF.

The chain couples TRBV2 to TRBJ1-5; D might be TRBD1 (5 bases). The CDR3 has 15 amino acids. Germline V CDR1 and CDR2: SNHLY, FYNNEI. V was shortened by 7 bases and J by 2 bases, with 15 bases between the two germline ends. As DNA, the CDR3 is TGTGCCAGCACCCTCGGGGGTAGCGGCAATCAGCCCCAGCATTTT. It encodes CASTLGGSGNQPQHF.

The DNA for the CDR3 is TGTGCCAGCAGCTTCCGGGACGGTTTCTCCTACGAGCAGTACGTC. It is translated as CASSFRDGFSYEQYV. V gene TRBV5-5 combines with J gene TRBJ2-7; perhaps D is TRBD1 or TRBD2 (5 bases each). The V and J ends lost 2 bases and 0 bases respectively, with 12 bases between them. There are 15 residues in the CDR3. CDR1 is SGHKS and CDR2 is YYEKEE in the germline V gene (reference sequence).

This chain links TRBV9 with TRBJ1-2, with 9 bases fitting TRBD1. The V segment lost 2 bases and the J segment 8 bases; nucleotides outside the gene matches: 13. The CDR3 runs to 16 residues. Germline V gene sequence: CDR1 SGDLS, CDR2 YYNGEE. In DNA, the CDR3 is TGTGCCAGCAGCGTTTTAACAGGGGGCGGGTCGGGAGGCTACACCTTC. It specifies CASSVLTGGGSGGYTF.

This chain links TRBV5-1 with TRBJ2-1, with D perhaps TRBD2 (6 bases). Between the trimmed V and J ends, which lost 1 base and 7 bases, there was a span of 12 bases. This CDR3 is 14 amino acids long. Germline-derived CDR1 and CDR2 are SGHRS and YFSETQ. The DNA for the CDR3 is TGCGCCAGCAGCTTGAGGGACTCCGTGAATGAGCAGTTCTTC. Translated: CASSLRDSVNEQFF.

This rearrangement joins TRBV10-3 to TRBJ2-1; unclear D gene. The CDR3 is 13 amino acids. Germline CDR1 ENHRY, CDR2 SYGVKD. V was pared by 7 bases and J by 2 bases, with 9 bases between. The CDR3 DNA follows: TGTGCCATCAAGACCGAGGCCTACAATGAGCAGTTCTTC. Encoded protein: CAIKTEAYNEQFF.

The rearrangement links TRBV11-2 to TRBJ2-4, with D perhaps given as TRBD1 or TRBD2 (5 bases each). V lost 5 bases, J lost 0 bases, and 11 bases lay in between. Per germline, CDR1 SGHAT and CDR2 FQNNGV. The length of the CDR3 is 15 residues. For the CDR3, the DNA is TGTGCCAGCAGCCGGGACGTAGTAGCCAAAAACATTCAGTACTTC. This translates into CASSRDVVAKNIQYF.

This chain joins TRBV19 and TRBJ2-2; D is perhaps TRBD2 (6 bases). This CDR3 spans 15 amino acids. Trimming pared 6 bases from V and 4 bases from J, leaving 15 bases between. Germline-derived CDR1 and CDR2 are LNHDA and SQIVND (reference sequence). In nucleotides, the CDR3 is TGTGCCAGTAGCCCGTCGGGAGTAAGCACCGGGGAGCTGTTTTTT. Translation gives CASSPSGVSTGELFF. The whole variable domain, remainder taken from reference TRBV19 and TRBJ2-2, is DGGITQSPKYLFRKEGQNVTLSCEQNLNHDAMYWYRQDPGQGLRLIYYSQIVNDFQKGDIAEGYSVSREKKESFPLTVTSAQKNPTAFYLCASSPSGVSTGELFFGEGSRLTVL.

Regarding this clone: Other DNA sequences in this sample translate to the same CDR3. The chain employs TRBV19 and TRBJ1-5; TRBD1 might be the D (5 bases). The CDR3 consists of 13 residues. Germline CDR1 LNHDA, CDR2 SQIVND (reference sequence). The V end lost 5 bases, the J end lost 2 bases, and 7 bases lay between the germline ends. The CDR3 DNA sequence: TGTGCCAGTAGTGTACAGGGCAATCAGCCCCAGCATTTT. It is translated as CASSVQGNQPQHF.

This chain connects TRBV29-1 to TRBJ1-5; D is unresolved. The germline gives CDR1 SQVTM, CDR2 ANQGSEA. The CDR3 loop spans 11 amino acids. The germline V and J ends were trimmed by 7 bases and 4 bases, with 8 bases remaining between them. In DNA form, the CDR3 reads TGCAGCGCCGCTCAGAATCAGCCCCAGCATTTT. This translates into CSAAQNQPQHF.

The rearrangement joins TRBV6-1 to TRBJ2-7; perhaps TRBD2 as D (5 bases). Looked up from germline, CDR1 is MNHNS and CDR2 is SASEGT. This CDR3 has 12 residues. V was clipped by 6 bases and J by 5 bases, with 11 bases between them. The CDR3 nucleotides read TGTGCCAGCAGGTTTGGAGGAAACGAGCAGTACTTC. It translates to CASRFGGNEQYF.

The rearrangement links TRBV19 to TRBJ2-5, with D uncertain. Between the trimmed V and J ends, which lost 4 bases and 4 bases, there was a span of 13 bases. The germline V gene encodes CDR1 LNHDA and CDR2 SQIVND (reference sequence). There are 14 residues in the CDR3. This CDR3 reads CASSNFEIRETQYF. In DNA, the CDR3 is TGTGCCAGTAGTAACTTTGAGATTCGAGAGACCCAGTACTTC.

The gene calls are TRBV19 and TRBJ1-5; D ambiguous. Germline V gene lookup returns CDR1 LNHDA and CDR2 SQIVND (reference sequence). V dropped 4 bases and J dropped 1 base, with 14 bases sitting between them. CDR3 length: 16 residues. CDR3 DNA: TGTGCCAGTAGTACCCGGGAGTCCGGGAGCAATCAGCCCCAGCATTTT. Its protein product is CASSTRESGSNQPQHF.

V usage is TRBV12-5 and J usage is TRBJ2-1; tentative D call: TRBD2 (5 bases). V was trimmed by 0 bases and J by 15 bases, leaving 12 bases between them. The germline gives CDR1 LGHNT, CDR2 FRNRAP. The CDR3 covers 12 residues. The CDR3 sequence is CASGLVPEEAFF. The CDR3 nucleotides read TGTGCTAGTGGTTTGGTACCTGAGGAGGCGTTCTTC.

The chain uses TRBV20-1 and TRBJ1-2; D remains unclear. CDR1 is DFQATT, CDR2 SNEGSKA, per germline (reference sequence). The CDR3 covers 11 residues. V dropped 3 bases and J dropped 7 bases, with 9 bases sitting between them. The CDR3 reads CSASLGIGYTF. The CDR3, as DNA: TGCAGTGCTAGTCTGGGAATTGGCTACACCTTC.